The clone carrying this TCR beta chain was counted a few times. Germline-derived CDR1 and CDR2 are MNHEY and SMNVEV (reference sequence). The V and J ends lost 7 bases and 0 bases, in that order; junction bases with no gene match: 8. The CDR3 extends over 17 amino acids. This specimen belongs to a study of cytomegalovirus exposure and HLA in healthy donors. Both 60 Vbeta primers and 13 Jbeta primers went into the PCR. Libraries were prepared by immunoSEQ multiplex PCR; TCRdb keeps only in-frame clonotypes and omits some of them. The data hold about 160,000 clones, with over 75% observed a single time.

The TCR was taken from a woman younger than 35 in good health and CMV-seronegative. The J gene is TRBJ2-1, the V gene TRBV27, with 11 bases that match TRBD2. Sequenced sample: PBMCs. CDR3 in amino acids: CASKLAGGLSSYNEQFF. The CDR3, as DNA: TGTGCCAGCAAGCTAGCGGGGGGCCTCAGCTCCTACAATGAGCAGTTCTTC.